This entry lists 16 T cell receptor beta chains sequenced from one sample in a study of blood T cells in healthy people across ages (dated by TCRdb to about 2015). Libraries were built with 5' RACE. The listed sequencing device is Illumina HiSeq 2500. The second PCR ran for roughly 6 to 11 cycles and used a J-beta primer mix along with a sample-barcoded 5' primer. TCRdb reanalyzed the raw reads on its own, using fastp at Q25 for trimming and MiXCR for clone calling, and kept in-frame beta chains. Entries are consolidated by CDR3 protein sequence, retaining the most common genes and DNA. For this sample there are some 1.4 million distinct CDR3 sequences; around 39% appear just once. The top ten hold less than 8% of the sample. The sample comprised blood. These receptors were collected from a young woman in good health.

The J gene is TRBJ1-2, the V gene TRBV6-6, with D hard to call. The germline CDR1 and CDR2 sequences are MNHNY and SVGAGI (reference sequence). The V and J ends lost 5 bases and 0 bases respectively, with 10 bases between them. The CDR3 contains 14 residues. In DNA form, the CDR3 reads TGTGCCAGCAGTGCGGGAAGAACTAACTATGGCTACACCTTC. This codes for CASSAGRTNYGYTF.

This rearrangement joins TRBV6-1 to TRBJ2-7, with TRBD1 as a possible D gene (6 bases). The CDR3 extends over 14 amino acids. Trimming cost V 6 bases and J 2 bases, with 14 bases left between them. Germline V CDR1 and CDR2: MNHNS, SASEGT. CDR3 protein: CASRFDRDTYEQYF. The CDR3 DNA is TGTGCCAGCAGGTTCGACCGGGACACCTACGAGCAGTACTTC.

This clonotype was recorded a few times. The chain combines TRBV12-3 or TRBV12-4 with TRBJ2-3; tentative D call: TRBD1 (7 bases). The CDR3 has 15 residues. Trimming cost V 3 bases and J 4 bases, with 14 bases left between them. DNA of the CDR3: TGTGCCAGCAGTTTGGAGGGGGCATGGGCAGATACGCAGTATTTT. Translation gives CASSLEGAWADTQYF.

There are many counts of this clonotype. Written as DNA, the CDR3 is TGCGCCAGCAGCTTGATCCTCCTCGGCAGCTCTGGGGCCAACGTCCTGACTTTC. As protein: CASSLILLGSSGANVLTF. This sequence joins TRBV5-1 and TRBJ2-6, with unresolved D. Trimming removed 1 base at V and 0 bases at J, with 14 bases between. Germline CDR1 reads SGHRS; CDR2 reads YFSETQ. The CDR3 covers 18 residues.

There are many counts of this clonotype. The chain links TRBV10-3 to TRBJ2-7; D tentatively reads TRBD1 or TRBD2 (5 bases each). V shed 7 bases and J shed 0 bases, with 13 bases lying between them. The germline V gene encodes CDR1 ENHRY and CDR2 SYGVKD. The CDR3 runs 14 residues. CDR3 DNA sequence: TGTGCCATCATGCCCGGGACCAGCTCCTACGAGCAGTACTTC. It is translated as CAIMPGTSSYEQYF.

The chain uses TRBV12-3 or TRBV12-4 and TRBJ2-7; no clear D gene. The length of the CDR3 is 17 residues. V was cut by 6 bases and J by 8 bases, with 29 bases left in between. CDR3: CASSRTQSERARRKQYF. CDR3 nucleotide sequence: TGTGCCAGCAGCCGAACCCAATCAGAACGAGCCCGTCGAAAGCAGTACTTC.

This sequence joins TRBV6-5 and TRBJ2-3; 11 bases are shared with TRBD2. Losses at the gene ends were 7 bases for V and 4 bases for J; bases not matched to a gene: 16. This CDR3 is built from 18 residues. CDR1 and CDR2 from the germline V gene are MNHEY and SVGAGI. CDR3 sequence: CASTSKGGGTSGSDTQYF. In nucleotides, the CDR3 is TGTGCCAGCACTTCGAAGGGGGGAGGGACTAGCGGTTCAGATACGCAGTATTTT.

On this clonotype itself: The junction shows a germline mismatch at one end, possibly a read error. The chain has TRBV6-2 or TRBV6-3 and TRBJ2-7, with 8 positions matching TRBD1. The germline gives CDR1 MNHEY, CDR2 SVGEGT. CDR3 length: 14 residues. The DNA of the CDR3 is TGTGCCAGCACTCGGACAGGGAGCTCCTCCGAGCAGTACTTC. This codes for CASTRTGSSSEQYF.

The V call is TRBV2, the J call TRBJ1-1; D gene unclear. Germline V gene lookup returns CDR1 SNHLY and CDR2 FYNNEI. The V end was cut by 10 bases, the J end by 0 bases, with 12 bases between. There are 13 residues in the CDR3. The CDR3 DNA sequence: TGTGCCACTAGCCAAGACATGAACACTGAAGCTTTCTTT. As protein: CATSQDMNTEAFF.

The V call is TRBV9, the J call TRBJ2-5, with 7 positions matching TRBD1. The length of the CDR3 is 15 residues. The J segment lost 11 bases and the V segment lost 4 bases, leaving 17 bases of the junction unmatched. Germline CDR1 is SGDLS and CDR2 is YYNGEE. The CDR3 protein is CASSPDRVTIEGQYF. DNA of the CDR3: TGTGCCAGCAGCCCAGACAGGGTTACCATCGAAGGACAGTACTTC.

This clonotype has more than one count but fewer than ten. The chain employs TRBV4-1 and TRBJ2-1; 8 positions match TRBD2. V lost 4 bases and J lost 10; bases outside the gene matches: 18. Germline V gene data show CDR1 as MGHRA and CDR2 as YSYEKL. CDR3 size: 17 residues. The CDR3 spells CASSRKTSGPPGGEQFF. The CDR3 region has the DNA TGCGCCAGCAGCCGAAAAACTAGCGGACCCCCCGGAGGGGAGCAGTTCTTC.

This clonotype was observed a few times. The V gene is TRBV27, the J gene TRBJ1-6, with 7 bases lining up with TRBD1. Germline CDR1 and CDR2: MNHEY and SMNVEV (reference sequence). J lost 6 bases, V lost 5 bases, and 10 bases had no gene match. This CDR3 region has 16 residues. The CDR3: CASSTARGTVNSPLHF. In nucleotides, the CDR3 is TGTGCCAGCAGTACCGCCAGGGGGACGGTTAATTCACCCCTCCACTTT.

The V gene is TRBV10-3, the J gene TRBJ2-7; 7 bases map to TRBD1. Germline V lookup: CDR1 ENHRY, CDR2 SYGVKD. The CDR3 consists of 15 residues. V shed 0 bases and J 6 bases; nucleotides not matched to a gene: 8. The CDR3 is CAISESGQARSEQYF. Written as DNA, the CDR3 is TGTGCCATCAGTGAGTCCGGACAGGCCCGTTCCGAGCAGTACTTC.

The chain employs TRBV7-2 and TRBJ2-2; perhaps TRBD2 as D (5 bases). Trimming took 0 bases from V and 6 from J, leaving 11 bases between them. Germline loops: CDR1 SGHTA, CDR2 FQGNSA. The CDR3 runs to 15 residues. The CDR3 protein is CASSLAPSTAGELFF. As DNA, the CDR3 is TGTGCCAGCAGCTTAGCCCCTAGCACCGCCGGGGAGCTGTTTTTT.

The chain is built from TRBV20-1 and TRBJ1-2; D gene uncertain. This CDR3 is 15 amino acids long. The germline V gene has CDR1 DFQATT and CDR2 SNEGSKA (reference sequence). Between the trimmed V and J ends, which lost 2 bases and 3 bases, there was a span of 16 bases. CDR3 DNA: TGCAGTGCTAGACGGGAAAAGAGGGTGGACTATGGCTACACCTTC. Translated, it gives CSARREKRVDYGYTF.

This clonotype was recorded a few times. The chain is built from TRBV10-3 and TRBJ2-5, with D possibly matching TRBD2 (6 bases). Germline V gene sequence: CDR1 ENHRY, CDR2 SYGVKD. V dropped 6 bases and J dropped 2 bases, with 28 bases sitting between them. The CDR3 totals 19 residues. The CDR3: CAIRDTESGLANPQETQYF. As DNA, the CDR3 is TGTGCCATCAGGGACACAGAATCGGGACTGGCGAATCCACAAGAGACCCAGTACTTC.